The 3 T cell receptor beta chains below come from one sample, sequenced in a study of shared clonotypes between healthy human individuals. This table comes from immunoSEQ multiplex PCR, and its TCRdb copy is limited to in-frame clones, with some not included. The table lists a few million clones, about 92% of them singletons. Sequenced input: naive CD4+ T cells from PBMCs. Subset given: CD45RA+ positively selected. These receptors came from a man aged 18 to 29 in good health. Some clones in this sample may be carry-over from other donors' samples.

This clone was counted once. The sample has other DNA sequences that encode this CDR3 too. The chain has TRBV4-3 and TRBJ2-3; unclear D gene. This CDR3 region has 14 residues. Germline V CDR1 and CDR2: LGHNA, YSLEER. V lost 1 base to trimming and J lost 3 bases, with 8 bases between them. CDR3 sequence: CASSQGDTTDTQYF. The DNA of the CDR3 is TGCGCCAGCAGCCAAGGAGACACAACAGATACGCAGTATTTT.

V and J are TRBV28 and TRBJ1-2, with D possibly being TRBD1 (5 bases). The CDR3 is 16 amino acids. CDR1 and CDR2 (germline): MDHEN, SYDVKM. Trimming removed 4 bases from V and 2 bases from J, with 17 bases in between. The DNA of the CDR3 is TGTGCCAGCAGTTCCCACAGTTTGGGGGGGAACTATGGCTACACCTTC. Protein sequence: CASSSHSLGGNYGYTF.

As DNA, the CDR3 is TGTGCCAGCCATTCAGTGGGACTAGGCCAAGAGACCCAGTACTTC. Its protein is CASHSVGLGQETQYF. This chain uses TRBV19 with TRBJ2-5; TRBD2 matches at 8 bases. V lost 9 bases, J lost 1 base, and 10 bases stayed unmatched. CDR3 length: 15 amino acids. The germline V gene encodes CDR1 LNHDA and CDR2 SQIVND (reference sequence).